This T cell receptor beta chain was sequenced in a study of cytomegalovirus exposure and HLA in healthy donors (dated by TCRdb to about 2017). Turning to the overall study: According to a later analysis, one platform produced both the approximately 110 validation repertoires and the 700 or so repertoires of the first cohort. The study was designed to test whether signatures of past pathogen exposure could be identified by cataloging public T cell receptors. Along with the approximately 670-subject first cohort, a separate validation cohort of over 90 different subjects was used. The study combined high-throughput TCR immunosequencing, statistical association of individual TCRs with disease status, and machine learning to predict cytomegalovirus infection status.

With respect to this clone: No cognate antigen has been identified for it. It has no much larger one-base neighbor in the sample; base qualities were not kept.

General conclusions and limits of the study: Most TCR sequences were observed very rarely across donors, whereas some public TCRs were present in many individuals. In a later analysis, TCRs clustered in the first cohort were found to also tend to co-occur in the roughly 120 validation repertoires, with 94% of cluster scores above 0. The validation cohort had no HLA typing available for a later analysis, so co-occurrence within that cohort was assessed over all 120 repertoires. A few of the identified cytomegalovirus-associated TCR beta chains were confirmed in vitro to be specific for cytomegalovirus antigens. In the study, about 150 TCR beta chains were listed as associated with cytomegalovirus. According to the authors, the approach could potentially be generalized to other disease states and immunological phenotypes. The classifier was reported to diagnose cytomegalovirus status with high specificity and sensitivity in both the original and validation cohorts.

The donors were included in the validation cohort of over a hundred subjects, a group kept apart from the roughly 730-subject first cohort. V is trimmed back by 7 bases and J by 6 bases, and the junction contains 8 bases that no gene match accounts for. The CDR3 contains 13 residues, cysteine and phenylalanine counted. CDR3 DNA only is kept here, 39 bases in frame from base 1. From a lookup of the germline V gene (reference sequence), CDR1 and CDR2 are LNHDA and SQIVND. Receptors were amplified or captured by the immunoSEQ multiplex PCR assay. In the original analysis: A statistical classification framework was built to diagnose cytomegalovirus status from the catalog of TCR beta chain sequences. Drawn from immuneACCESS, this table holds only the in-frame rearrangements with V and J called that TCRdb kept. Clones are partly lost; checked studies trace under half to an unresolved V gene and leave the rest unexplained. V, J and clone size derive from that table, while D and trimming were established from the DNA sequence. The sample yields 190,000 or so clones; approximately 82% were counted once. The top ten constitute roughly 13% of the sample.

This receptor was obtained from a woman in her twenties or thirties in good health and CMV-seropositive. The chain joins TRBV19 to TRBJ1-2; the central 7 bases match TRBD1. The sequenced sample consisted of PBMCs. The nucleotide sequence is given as TGTGCCAGTACCCCACAGGGGATTCATGGCTACACCTTC. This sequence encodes CASTPQGIHGYTF. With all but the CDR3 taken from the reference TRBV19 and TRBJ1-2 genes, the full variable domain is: DGGITQSPKYLFRKEGQNVTLSCEQNLNHDAMYWYRQDPGQGLRLIYYSQIVNDFQKGDIAEGYSVSREKKESFPLTVTSAQKNPTAFYLCASTPQGIHGYTFGSGTRLTVV.